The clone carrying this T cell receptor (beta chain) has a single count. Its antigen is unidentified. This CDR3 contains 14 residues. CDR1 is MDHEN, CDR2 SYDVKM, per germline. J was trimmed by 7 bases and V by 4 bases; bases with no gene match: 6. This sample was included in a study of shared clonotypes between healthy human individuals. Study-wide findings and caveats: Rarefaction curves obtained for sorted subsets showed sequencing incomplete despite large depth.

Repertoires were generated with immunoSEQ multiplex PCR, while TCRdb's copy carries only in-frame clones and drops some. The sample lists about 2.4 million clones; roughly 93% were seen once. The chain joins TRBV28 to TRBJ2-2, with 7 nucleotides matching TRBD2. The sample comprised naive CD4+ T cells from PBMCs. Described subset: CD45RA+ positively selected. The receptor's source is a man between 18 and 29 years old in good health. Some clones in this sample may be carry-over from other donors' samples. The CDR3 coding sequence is TGTGCCAGCAGTTCGGACGGGAGGTTCGGGGAGCTGTTTTTT. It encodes CASSSDGRFGELFF.